Shown below are 6 T cell receptor beta chains from a single sample sequenced in a study of shared clonotypes between healthy human individuals. Sequencing was performed with immunoSEQ multiplex PCR; in TCRdb, only in-frame clones are kept and a portion is missing. Of more than 2,000,000 clones in the sample, 85% to 95% were seen once. Specimen: naive CD4+ T cells sorted from blood. The subset denotes: CD45RA+ positively selected. These receptors all stem from a young man in good health.

This sequence joins TRBV19 and TRBJ1-3, with D tentatively TRBD1 (5 bases). The CDR3 consists of 15 residues. V lost 3 bases to trimming and J lost 0 bases, with 9 bases between them. From germline, CDR1 is LNHDA and CDR2 SQIVND (reference sequence). The CDR3 spells CASSIKGFSGNTIYF. In DNA form, the CDR3 reads TGTGCCAGTAGTATTAAGGGGTTCTCTGGAAACACCATATATTTT.

This sequence joins TRBV28 and TRBJ2-7; TRBD1 is a possible D gene (7 bases). Trimming stripped 3 bases from V and 4 bases from J, with 16 bases between. The CDR3 contains 15 residues. Germline V gives CDR1 MDHEN, CDR2 SYDVKM. CDR3: CASSLGGAGGYEQYF. The CDR3 DNA follows: TGTGCCAGCAGTTTGGGTGGGGCAGGGGGGTACGAGCAGTACTTC. Using reference TRBV28 and TRBJ2-7 for the parts outside the CDR3, the full variable domain is DVKVTQSSRYLVKRTGEKVFLECVQDMDHENMFWYRQDPGLGLRLIYFSYDVKMKEKGDIPEGYSVSREKKERFSLILESASTNQTSMYLCASSLGGAGGYEQYFGPGTRLTVT.

The chain has TRBV5-4 and TRBJ2-3; 7 bases map to TRBD1. Losses at the gene ends were 3 bases for V and 2 bases for J; bases not matched to a gene: 12. The CDR3 runs to 17 residues. The germline gives CDR1 SGHNT, CDR2 YYREEE (reference sequence). The CDR3 protein is CASSSQVGTAPTDTQYF. In DNA form, the CDR3 reads TGTGCCAGCAGCTCCCAGGTCGGGACAGCCCCCACAGATACGCAGTATTTT.

The rearrangement joins TRBV30 to TRBJ1-2, with 7 bases fitting TRBD1. The CDR3 sequence is 12 residues long. Per germline, CDR1 GTSNPN and CDR2 SVGIG (reference sequence). Trimming at V came to 1 base and at J to 8 bases, leaving 4 bases not matched to a gene. The CDR3 reads CAWSEGGDGYTF. The CDR3 DNA sequence: TGTGCCTGGAGTGAAGGGGGCGACGGCTACACCTTC.

This sequence joins TRBV11-2 and TRBJ1-1, with unresolved D. The CDR3 covers 15 residues. The germline V and J ends were trimmed by 5 bases and 0 bases, with 13 bases remaining between them. From germline, CDR1 is SGHAT and CDR2 FQNNGV. CDR3: CASSRPAYMNTEAFF. In DNA form, the CDR3 reads TGTGCCAGCAGCCGCCCCGCGTACATGAACACTGAAGCTTTCTTT.

On this clone itself: Other DNA sequences within the sample encode an identical CDR3. The V and J genes are TRBV11-2 and TRBJ2-5; 8 bases fit TRBD1. CDR1 is SGHAT and CDR2 is FQNNGV in the germline V gene. There are 15 residues in the CDR3. Trimming at V came to 5 bases and at J to 1 base, leaving 6 bases not matched to a gene. The CDR3 loop is CASSPGQGIQETQYF. In DNA form, the CDR3 reads TGTGCCAGCAGCCCAGGACAGGGCATCCAAGAGACCCAGTACTTC.